This note documents a single T cell receptor beta chain sequence. What it recognizes is unknown. This record comes from a study of cytomegalovirus exposure and HLA in healthy donors. Study outcomes and limitations: As a later analysis revealed, the rate of TCR association differed by HLA locus, with DRB1 most and HLA-C fewest. Per a later analysis, HLA-associated TCR beta chains showed more clonal expansion than other, equally common TCR beta chains. Association with HLA alleles at 0.05 false discovery rate was found for around 17,000 TCR beta sequences in a later analysis.

In the PCR, 60 Vbeta and 13 Jbeta primers were used. Assay used: immunoSEQ multiplex PCR; TCRdb lists only in-frame clones, some missing. The table records nearly 200,000 clones, roughly 80% of them present only once. Germline V CDR1 and CDR2: MNHEY, SVGAGI. Trimming cost V 10 bases and J 5 bases, with 21 bases left between them. This CDR3 contains 15 residues. This chain connects TRBV6-5 to TRBJ1-5; D possibly corresponds to TRBD1 (6 bases). The sequence was collected from a woman aged 25-40 years in good health and CMV-seropositive. Sequenced input: PBMCs. CDR3 DNA sequence: TGTGCCACCCGAAGAGGGACATCGAATGATCAGCCCCAGCATTTT. Residues: CATRRGTSNDQPQHF.